This T cell receptor beta chain was identified in a study of blood T cell repertoires in COVID-19. Study summary: Sites in the United States, Italy and Spain provided acute and convalescent COVID-19 samples. Sources were T cells, B-cell-depleted T cells, or PBMCs; the material itself was cDNA or gDNA.

The data were produced by immunoSEQ multiplex PCR, yet TCRdb's version contains in-frame clones alone and is incomplete. The sample carries roughly 120,000 clones, 75% to 90% recorded once. As concerns this clone: Other DNA sequences from this sample encode an identical CDR3 as well.

Looked up from germline, CDR1 is SGHAT and CDR2 is FQNNGV. Trimming removed 5 bases from V and 1 base from J; junction bases left unmatched: 6. The CDR3 extends over 16 amino acids. The chain couples TRBV11-2 to TRBJ1-5, with 9 bases aligning to TRBD1. The clonotype comes from a man aged 30 to 45 with acute or convalescent COVID-19. The sample consisted of peripheral blood. CDR3 protein: CASSPGTGRSNQPQHF. The CDR3 DNA sequence: TGTGCCAGCAGCCCCGGGACAGGGAGGAGCAATCAGCCCCAGCATTTT.